These 15 T cell receptor beta chains were sequenced from one sample in a study of blood T cell repertoires in COVID-19. Sequenced by immunoSEQ multiplex PCR; TCRdb stores in-frame clones only, minus some. The sample lists about 53,000 clones, around 72% occurring once. The source material was peripheral blood. Receptors originate from a human donor with active or convalescent COVID-19. The donor label of this sample is uncertain.

The rearrangement joins TRBV19 to TRBJ2-3; D remains ambiguous. Germline V gene sequence: CDR1 LNHDA, CDR2 SQIVND (reference sequence). Trimming removed 0 bases at V and 2 bases at J, with 9 bases between. This CDR3 is built from 15 residues. CDR3 DNA sequence: TGTGCCAGTAGTATAGATCAGGCCCACACAGATACGCAGTATTTT. Its translation is CASSIDQAHTDTQYF. Full variable domain (remainder filled in from reference TRBV19 and TRBJ2-3): DGGITQSPKYLFRKEGQNVTLSCEQNLNHDAMYWYRQDPGQGLRLIYYSQIVNDFQKGDIAEGYSVSREKKESFPLTVTSAQKNPTAFYLCASSIDQAHTDTQYFGPGTRLTVL.

This chain uses TRBV3-1 (or the pseudogene TRBV3-2) with TRBJ2-6; 8 positions agree with TRBD1. The germline gives CDR1 LGHDT, CDR2 YNNKEL (reference sequence). With V trimmed by 1 base and J by 0 bases, 8 bases remained unmatched. This CDR3 region has 19 residues. This CDR3 is CASSQGRGQVDSGANVLTF. The DNA for the CDR3 is TGTGCCAGCAGCCAAGGGAGGGGACAGGTTGACTCTGGGGCCAACGTCCTGACTTTC.

This CDR3 reads CASSLFGQGQNYGYTF. CDR3 nucleotides: TGTGCCAGCAGCTTATTCGGACAGGGTCAAAACTATGGCTACACCTTC. The genes are TRBV11-3 and TRBJ1-2; 8 positions match TRBD1. V dropped 2 bases and J dropped 2; count of bases not matched to a gene: 7. Germline V gene lookup returns CDR1 SGHNT and CDR2 YENEEA. The CDR3 has 16 amino acids.

This rearrangement joins TRBV5-1 to TRBJ2-7; D possibly corresponds to TRBD2 (6 bases). In germline, CDR1 is SGHRS, CDR2 YFSETQ. CDR3 size: 15 residues. V was trimmed by 6 bases and J by 3 bases, leaving 19 bases between them. This chain's CDR3 is CASTPGGTSNYEQYF. In nucleotides, the CDR3 is TGCGCCAGCACCCCGGGTGGGACTTCTAACTACGAGCAGTACTTC.

In its sample, this clone was seen once. The CDR3 DNA reads TGTGCCAGCAGCTTAGCTGGTAGCGGGAGGGGGGGCGGCGATGAGCAGTTCTTC. Its protein product is CASSLAGSGRGGGDEQFF. The rearrangement uses TRBV11-2 and TRBJ2-1, with 11 bases aligning to TRBD2. Unmatched junction bases numbered 13, after V lost 1 base and J lost 8 bases. In germline, CDR1 is SGHAT, CDR2 FQNNGV. The CDR3 has 18 residues.

This chain connects TRBV19 to TRBJ1-6; perhaps TRBD1 as D (6 bases). V was shortened by 9 bases and J by 7 bases, with 13 bases between the two germline ends. CDR3 length equals 13 residues. Germline values: CDR1 LNHDA, CDR2 SQIVND (reference sequence). The CDR3 DNA sequence: TGTGCCAGCCAACAGGGATGGAATTCACCCCTCCACTTT. Amino acid sequence: CASQQGWNSPLHF.

The gene calls are TRBV19 and TRBJ1-5; 9 bases are shared with TRBD1. J was trimmed by 5 bases and V by 3 bases; bases with no gene match: 2. The germline V gene encodes CDR1 LNHDA and CDR2 SQIVND (reference sequence). This CDR3 comprises 14 residues. The DNA for the CDR3 is TGTGCCAGTAGTATGGGGGACAGGGATCAGCCCCAGCATTTT. It specifies CASSMGDRDQPQHF.

The chain joins TRBV9 to TRBJ2-7, with 13 bases aligning to TRBD2. CDR1 and CDR2 from the germline V gene are SGDLS and YYNGEE. The CDR3 consists of 15 residues. The ends lost 2 bases at V and 7 bases at J; junction bases unmatched: 6. The CDR3 protein is CASSVGTSGTMEQYF. As DNA, the CDR3 is TGTGCCAGCAGCGTGGGGACTAGCGGGACTATGGAGCAGTACTTC.

The V and J genes are TRBV27 and TRBJ2-1; D possibly corresponds to TRBD1 (6 bases). Trimming pared 3 bases from V and 0 bases from J, leaving 12 bases between. The CDR3 runs to 16 residues. The germline V gene has CDR1 MNHEY and CDR2 SMNVEV (reference sequence). CDR3 residues: CASSFRTGHSYNEQFF. The CDR3 DNA sequence: TGTGCCAGCAGTTTTCGAACAGGGCACTCCTACAATGAGCAGTTCTTC.

The rearrangement uses TRBV29-1 and TRBJ2-1; TRBD2 agrees at 8 bases. The CDR3 runs to 15 residues. Per the germline V gene, CDR1 is SQVTM and CDR2 is ANQGSEA. J gave up 3 bases and V 1 base, and 5 bases lay outside the gene matches. The CDR3 sequence is CSVEASGYFYNEQFF. The CDR3 region has the DNA TGCAGCGTTGAAGCTAGCGGGTATTTCTACAATGAGCAGTTCTTC.

The chain recombines TRBV9 with TRBJ1-2; D not certain. Germline CDR1 is SGDLS and CDR2 is YYNGEE. There are 12 residues in the CDR3. V gave up 0 bases and J gave up 10 bases, with 10 bases separating them. The CDR3 DNA reads TGTGCCAGCAGCGTAGTATCAGGATCCTACACCTTC. Its protein product is CASSVVSGSYTF. Together with reference TRBV9 and TRBJ1-2, the CDR3 gives the full variable domain: DSGVTQTPKHLITATGQRVTLRCSPRSGDLSVYWYQQSLDQGLQFLIQYYNGEERAKGNILERFSAQQFPDLHSELNLSSLELGDSALYFCASSVVSGSYTFGSGTRLTVV.

This chain connects TRBV2 to TRBJ1-1, with D perhaps TRBD1 (6 bases). The germline V gene encodes CDR1 SNHLY and CDR2 FYNNEI. Trimming removed 8 bases from V and 5 bases from J, with 18 bases in between. The length of the CDR3 is 14 residues. The CDR3 here is CASGTSGVGTEAFF. In DNA, the CDR3 is TGTGCCAGCGGGACATCAGGGGTCGGGACTGAAGCTTTCTTT.

This clone was counted only a few times. The chain has TRBV29-1 and TRBJ1-5, with 7 bases that match TRBD1. Germline CDR1 and CDR2: SQVTM and ANQGSEA. Trimming at V came to 6 bases and at J to 0 bases, leaving 11 bases not matched to a gene. The CDR3 contains 16 residues. This chain's CDR3 is CSVGLGAGGSNQPQHF. DNA of the CDR3: TGCAGCGTCGGCCTGGGCGCAGGGGGTAGCAATCAGCCCCAGCATTTT. The variable domain in full, with the rest retrieved from reference TRBV29-1 and TRBJ1-5, is SAVISQKPSRDICQRGTSLTIQCQVDSQVTMMFWYRQQPGQSLTLIATANQGSEATYESGFVIDKFPISRPNLTFSTLTVSNMSPEDSSIYLCSVGLGAGGSNQPQHFGDGTRLSIL.

This clone was observed a few times. The V call is TRBV30, the J call TRBJ2-7; a possible D gene is TRBD2 (6 bases). Trimming pared 5 bases from V and 6 bases from J, leaving 26 bases between. CDR1 is GTSNPN and CDR2 is SVGIG in the germline V gene (reference sequence). There are 16 residues in the CDR3. The DNA of the CDR3 is TGTGCCTGGGTTCCGGAAGGCGCGGGGTTTGTGCGCGAGCAGTACTTC. This codes for CAWVPEGAGFVREQYF.

The gene calls are TRBV7-4 and TRBJ2-5; no clear D. Between the trimmed V and J ends, which lost 3 bases and 0 bases, there was a span of 14 bases. Germline V gene data show CDR1 as SGHVT and CDR2 as SQSDAQ. The CDR3 spans 16 residues. The CDR3 loop is CASSLSNRVYQETQYF. As DNA, the CDR3 is TGTGCCAGCAGCTTGAGTAACAGAGTGTACCAAGAGACCCAGTACTTC.